This passage covers 30 T cell receptor beta chains from one sample sequenced in a study of blood T cells in healthy people across ages. Alongside a J-beta primer mix, a sample-barcoded 5' primer served in a second PCR lasting roughly 6 to 11 cycles. Each CDR3 protein is one row after TCRdb ran MiXCR on the 5' RACE reads. The data show about 730,000 distinct CDR3 sequences, about 40% seen once. The sequenced material came from blood. The receptors were sampled from a woman aged 60-70 years in good health.

There are a few counts of this clonotype. This chain links TRBV20-1 with TRBJ2-7, with TRBD2 as a possible D gene (6 bases). CDR1 and CDR2 from the germline V gene are DFQATT and SNEGSKA (reference sequence). V dropped 6 bases and J dropped 0 bases, with 15 bases sitting between them. CDR3 length: 14 amino acids. The CDR3 is CSARGIQSSYEQYF. The CDR3 DNA reads TGCAGTGCGCGCGGGATCCAGAGCTCCTACGAGCAGTACTTC.

The chain recombines TRBV7-2 with TRBJ2-7, with 14 bases aligning to TRBD2. Germline lookup yields CDR1 SGHTA and CDR2 FQGNSA. The V and J ends lost 2 bases and 7 bases, in that order; junction bases with no gene match: 10. The CDR3 length is 17 residues. CDR3 DNA: TGTGCCAGCAGCTTATCTGGGACTAGCGGGAGTATAAATGAGCAGTACTTC. It specifies CASSLSGTSGSINEQYF.

Regarding this clonotype: One end of the junction does not line up with germline, which may come from a read error. V gene TRBV6-2 or TRBV6-3 combines with J gene TRBJ2-3, with 9 bases fitting TRBD1. This CDR3 is built from 14 residues. Germline lookup yields CDR1 MNHEY and CDR2 SVGEGT. In DNA, the CDR3 is TGTGCCAGCACGCAGGGACAGGGAACAGAGACGCAGTATTTT. Amino acids: CASTQGQGTETQYF.

The chain uses TRBV6-1 and TRBJ2-3, with 7 bases identical to TRBD1. Trimming removed 6 bases from V and 3 bases from J; junction bases left unmatched: 12. This CDR3 is built from 16 residues. Germline V gene sequence: CDR1 MNHNS, CDR2 SASEGT. The CDR3 here is CASSLQAGGFTDTQYF. Here the CDR3 DNA reads TGTGCCAGCAGCCTCCAGGCAGGGGGATTTACAGATACGCAGTATTTT.

This clonotype was picked up a small number of times. This chain connects TRBV4-3 to TRBJ2-2, with a weak D call TRBD2 (6 bases). V was trimmed by 0 bases and J by 6 bases, leaving 8 bases between them. CDR1 is LGHNA, CDR2 YSLEER, per germline. This CDR3 has 14 amino acids. The chain's CDR3 is CASSQDPGAGELFF. Here the CDR3 DNA reads TGCGCCAGCAGCCAAGATCCGGGGGCCGGGGAGCTGTTTTTT.

This clonotype was counted between two and nine times. The chain combines TRBV6-1 with TRBJ2-1; D is ambiguous. This CDR3 is 13 amino acids long. The germline V and J ends were trimmed by 1 base and 6 bases, with 7 bases remaining between them. Germline values: CDR1 MNHNS, CDR2 SASEGT. The CDR3 region is CASSEVGGNEQFF. Written as DNA, the CDR3 is TGTGCCAGCAGTGAAGTAGGCGGCAATGAGCAGTTCTTC.

This clonotype has more than one count but fewer than ten. The gene calls are TRBV10-3 and TRBJ2-7; 8 bases are shared with TRBD1. Germline lookup yields CDR1 ENHRY and CDR2 SYGVKD. This CDR3 comprises 14 residues. The junction had 3 bases not matched to a gene; V was cut back by 5 bases and J by 0 bases. CDR3 sequence (DNA): TGTGCCATCAGTTTACAGGGGGACTCCTACGAGCAGTACTTC. Residues: CAISLQGDSYEQYF.

The chain employs TRBV4-2 and TRBJ1-2; D perhaps matches TRBD1 (6 bases). Germline CDR1 reads LGHNA; CDR2 reads YNFKEQ. This CDR3 contains 15 residues. Trimming shortened V by 4 bases and J by 5 bases, and 17 bases separated the two germline ends. Here the CDR3 reads CASSPEKGGLYGYTF. CDR3 nucleotides: TGTGCCAGCAGCCCGGAAAAGGGGGGGCTTTATGGCTACACCTTC.

The gene calls are TRBV5-1 and TRBJ2-3; 8 nucleotides align to TRBD2. The germline CDR1 and CDR2 sequences are SGHRS and YFSETQ. This CDR3 region has 14 residues. V gave up 6 bases and J gave up 5 bases; unmatched junction bases: 8. In DNA form, the CDR3 reads TGCGCCAGCAACGGGAGGGAGAACGTAGATACGCAGTATTTT. Encoded protein: CASNGRENVDTQYF.

The rearrangement joins TRBV29-1 to TRBJ2-2; TRBD2 might be the D (5 bases). Germline assignment: CDR1 SQVTM and CDR2 ANQGSEA. This CDR3 has 17 amino acids. V was pared by 5 bases and J by 0 bases, with 19 bases between. The CDR3 loop is CSVLQVRGSSNTGELFF. The CDR3 DNA sequence: TGCAGCGTTTTACAAGTTCGAGGGAGTTCGAACACCGGGGAGCTGTTTTTT.

The chain employs TRBV9 and TRBJ1-2, with D tentatively TRBD1 (6 bases). Per germline, CDR1 SGDLS and CDR2 YYNGEE. V was cut by 9 bases and J by 4 bases, with 16 bases left in between. This CDR3 region has 13 residues. The CDR3 sequence is CATRREDSYGYTF. Here the CDR3 DNA reads TGTGCCACAAGGAGGGAGGACAGCTATGGCTACACCTTC.

This clonotype was counted a few times. The chain combines TRBV5-1 with TRBJ1-2; D might be TRBD1 (5 bases). V lost 0 bases and J 4 bases, leaving 10 bases between the germline ends. CDR3 length: 14 amino acids. Per germline, CDR1 SGHRS and CDR2 YFSETQ. The CDR3: CASSLERGFYGYTF. CDR3 bases: TGCGCCAGCAGCTTGGAACGGGGGTTCTATGGCTACACCTTC.

To note about this clonotype: This clone may be a read error of a much larger clone one base away. This chain joins TRBV7-2 and TRBJ2-3; 11 bases are shared with TRBD2. The CDR3 spans 16 residues. The trim removed 5 bases at V and 5 bases at J, leaving 9 bases unmatched. CDR1 is SGHTA, CDR2 FQGNSA, per germline. The CDR3 region is CASSATSGGDVDTQYF. The CDR3 coding sequence is TGTGCCAGCAGCGCTACTAGCGGGGGCGACGTAGATACGCAGTATTTT.

A few counts support this clonotype. The CDR3 bases are TGCAGTGCGCCGACTAGCTGGGCCTACAATGAGCAGTTCTTC. It codes for CSAPTSWAYNEQFF. The chain recombines TRBV20-1 with TRBJ2-1, with 7 bases lining up with TRBD2. Germline trimming cut 6 bases from V and 2 bases from J; bases unmatched to any gene: 7. CDR3 size: 14 residues. The V gene's germline CDR1 is DFQATT and CDR2 SNEGSKA (reference sequence).

The chain is built from TRBV7-2 and TRBJ1-1; a possible D gene is TRBD1 (5 bases). V was trimmed by 0 bases and J by 8 bases, leaving 7 bases between them. This CDR3 spans 12 amino acids. Germline loops: CDR1 SGHTA, CDR2 FQGNSA. CDR3 DNA: TGTGCCAGCAGCTTAGCGGGGGTGGAAGCTTTCTTT. Translated, it gives CASSLAGVEAFF.

The V call is TRBV7-2, the J call TRBJ2-1; TRBD2 matches 14 bases. This CDR3 is 15 amino acids long. Per the germline V gene, CDR1 is SGHTA and CDR2 is FQGNSA. V lost 3 bases to trimming and J lost 9 bases; unmatched junction nucleotides: 4. The CDR3 loop is CASSFGTSGSSEQFF. The CDR3 DNA follows: TGTGCCAGCAGCTTCGGGACTAGCGGGAGTAGTGAGCAGTTCTTC. Supplemented by reference TRBV7-2 and TRBJ2-1, the full variable domain reads GAGVSQSPSNKVTEKGKDVELRCDPISGHTALYWYRQSLGQGLEFLIYFQGNSAPDKSGLPSDRFSAERTGGSVSTLTIQRTQQEDSAVYLCASSFGTSGSSEQFFGPGTRLTVL.

This CDR3 is CASSRAGTVNTEAFF. DNA of the CDR3: TGTGCCAGCAGCCGTGCCGGGACAGTGAACACTGAAGCTTTCTTT. The chain is built from TRBV7-2 and TRBJ1-1; 7 nucleotides agree with TRBD1. In germline, CDR1 is SGHTA, CDR2 FQGNSA. The CDR3 loop spans 15 amino acids. With V trimmed by 5 bases and J by 0 bases, 6 bases remained unmatched.

This chain links TRBV28 with TRBJ2-4; TRBD2 matches at 9 bases. Near its end, the DNA agrees better with TRBJ2-7, so the J call may be wrong. This CDR3 comprises 14 residues. CDR1 MDHEN and CDR2 SYDVKM come from the germline V gene. The CDR3 DNA sequence: TGTGCCAGCATTCTGAGGCGGGAGGGCTACGAGCAGTACTTC. This sequence encodes CASILRREGYEQYF.

On this clonotype itself: This may be a read error, as it is one base from a much larger clone. CDR3 sequence: CASSPKRRGGYEQYF. CDR3 nucleotides: TGTGCCAGCAGCCCCAAACGCCGGGGCGGCTACGAGCAGTACTTC. The chain carries TRBV7-9 and TRBJ2-7; D assignment may be TRBD1 or TRBD2 (5 bases each). CDR1 is SEHNR, CDR2 FQNEAQ, per germline (reference sequence). The CDR3 runs to 15 residues. Deletions cut 5 bases from V and 3 bases from J, with 17 bases between. The full variable domain, rest sourced from reference TRBV7-9 and TRBJ2-7, is DTGVSQNPRHKITKRGQNVTFRCDPISEHNRLYWYRQTLGQGPEFLTYFQNEAQLEKSRLLSDRFSAERPKGSFSTLEIQRTEQGDSAMYLCASSPKRRGGYEQYFGPGTRLTVT.

This clonotype was seen a handful of times. A junction end diverges from the germline sequence, so it may reflect a read error. The chain has TRBV7-7 and TRBJ2-1; possible D gene TRBD2, 6 bases. This CDR3 has 12 residues. CDR1 and CDR2 from the germline V gene are SSHAT and FNYEAQ (reference sequence). DNA of the CDR3: TGTGCTAGCAGTGCAGGGACTAATGAGCAGTTCTTC. Translated, it gives CASSAGTNEQFF.

This clonotype was picked up a small number of times. The chain carries TRBV20-1 and TRBJ2-7; 10 bases map to TRBD2. V lost 4 bases and J lost 4; bases outside the gene matches: 4. The CDR3 length is 13 residues. Germline lookup yields CDR1 DFQATT and CDR2 SNEGSKA (reference sequence). The CDR3 spells CSAISGGKYEQYF. CDR3 DNA sequence: TGCAGTGCTATTAGCGGGGGGAAATACGAGCAGTACTTC.

This clonotype was counted between two and nine times. The V and J genes are TRBV7-9 and TRBJ1-1; D may be TRBD1 (6 bases). The germline V gene encodes CDR1 SEHNR and CDR2 FQNEAQ (reference sequence). The length of the CDR3 is 14 residues. V was shortened by 7 bases and J by 3 bases, with 15 bases between the two germline ends. The CDR3 here is CASNPGGFDTEAFF. DNA for the CDR3: TGTGCCAGCAACCCGGGGGGCTTCGACACTGAAGCTTTCTTT.

The CDR3 here is CSAPSPTRDRVTYEQYF. In nucleotides, the CDR3 is TGCAGTGCCCCCTCCCCGACCCGGGACAGGGTGACCTACGAGCAGTACTTC. The chain recombines TRBV20-1 with TRBJ2-7; TRBD1 aligns across 9 bases. The V gene's germline CDR1 is DFQATT and CDR2 SNEGSKA (reference sequence). This CDR3 is 17 amino acids long. V lost 6 bases and J lost 2; bases outside the gene matches: 17.

V usage is TRBV6-2 or TRBV6-3 and J usage is TRBJ2-5; tentative D call: TRBD1 (5 bases). Germline loops: CDR1 MNHEY, CDR2 SVGEGT. The CDR3 contains 14 residues. Between the trimmed V and J ends, which lost 6 bases and 0 bases, there was a span of 11 bases. The CDR3 DNA is TGTGCCAGCAGACGCCCAGGGTACCAAGAGACCCAGTACTTC. This codes for CASRRPGYQETQYF.

The chain carries TRBV4-2 and TRBJ1-6; D possibly corresponds to TRBD1 (6 bases). CDR1 LGHNA and CDR2 YNFKEQ come from the germline V gene. V was pared by 1 base and J by 10 bases, with 17 bases between. CDR3 length: 16 amino acids. The CDR3 coding sequence is TGTGCCAGCAGCCAAGGGGCAGGGGAGGTTAAGTCACCCCTCCACTTT. It is translated as CASSQGAGEVKSPLHF.

The CDR3 sequence: CASSRGTSGVAIQYF. For the CDR3, the DNA is TGTGCCAGCAGCCGAGGGACTAGCGGGGTAGCCATTCAGTACTTC. The chain links TRBV14 to TRBJ2-7, with 13 positions matching TRBD2. The DNA end is more similar to TRBJ2-4, so the J call may be wrong. Germline CDR1 reads SGHDN; CDR2 reads FVKESK. The CDR3 spans 15 residues.

This chain connects TRBV7-2 to TRBJ2-3, with TRBD1 identical over 7 bases. This CDR3 has 14 amino acids. J gave up 8 bases and V 5 bases, and 10 bases lay outside the gene matches. Germline V gene data show CDR1 as SGHTA and CDR2 as FQGNSA. The chain's CDR3 is CASSQGDSSLTQYF. CDR3 bases: TGTGCCAGCAGCCAAGGGGACAGCTCACTTACGCAGTATTTT.

This clonotype showed up just a few times. The V gene is TRBV6-5, the J gene TRBJ2-5; 11 bases align to TRBD2. Unmatched junction bases numbered 4, after V lost 7 bases and J lost 3 bases. Germline-derived CDR1 and CDR2 are MNHEY and SVGAGI. CDR3 length: 14 amino acids. CDR3 DNA sequence: TGTGCCAGCACCGCACTAGCGGGGGAAGAGACCCAGTACTTC. It translates to CASTALAGEETQYF.

The rearrangement uses TRBV15 and TRBJ1-2, with D perhaps matching TRBD1 (6 bases). Germline V lookup: CDR1 LNHNV, CDR2 YYDKDF (reference sequence). CDR3 length equals 16 residues. The V end lost 1 base, the J end lost 2 bases, and 14 bases lay between the germline ends. Here the CDR3 DNA reads TGTGCCACCAGCAGAGGTCGGGGACACCGAAACTATGGCTACACCTTC. This sequence encodes CATSRGRGHRNYGYTF.

J is TRBJ2-3 and V is TRBV20-1; D is uncertain. This CDR3 comprises 13 residues. V was trimmed by 0 bases and J by 7 bases, leaving 11 bases between them. Germline values: CDR1 DFQATT, CDR2 SNEGSKA (reference sequence). The CDR3 protein is CSARDLLGHTQYF. In DNA, the CDR3 is TGCAGTGCTAGAGACCTCCTAGGGCATACGCAGTATTTT.